The sequence of this TCR beta chain was determined in a study of cytomegalovirus exposure and HLA in healthy donors. Notes on the study in general: As confirmed in vitro, a few CMV-associated chains were specific for CMV antigens. Beyond CMV serostatus, there was no information to go on about immune exposure. As a later analysis showed, a missense DCLRE1C variant was linked to trimming of TCR beta V- and J-genes.

The CDR3 covers 15 residues. CDR1 is SGHKS and CDR2 is YYEKEE in the germline V gene (reference sequence). As for this clone: Antigen specificity is unknown. A junction boundary mismatches the germline segment, possibly from a read error.

The PCR contained 60 Vbeta and 13 Jbeta primers. This table comes from immunoSEQ multiplex PCR, and its TCRdb copy is limited to in-frame clones, with some not included. The repertoire table contains 70,000 or so clones. The specimen was PBMCs. The chain recombines TRBV5-5 with TRBJ1-5; 7 bases fit TRBD1. This clonotype was obtained from a man between 35 and 55 years old in good health and CMV-seronegative. The CDR3 nucleotides are TGTGCCAGCAGCCTGGACAGGCACCCAAATCCGCCCCAGCATTTT. Encoded protein: CASSLDRHPNPPQHF.